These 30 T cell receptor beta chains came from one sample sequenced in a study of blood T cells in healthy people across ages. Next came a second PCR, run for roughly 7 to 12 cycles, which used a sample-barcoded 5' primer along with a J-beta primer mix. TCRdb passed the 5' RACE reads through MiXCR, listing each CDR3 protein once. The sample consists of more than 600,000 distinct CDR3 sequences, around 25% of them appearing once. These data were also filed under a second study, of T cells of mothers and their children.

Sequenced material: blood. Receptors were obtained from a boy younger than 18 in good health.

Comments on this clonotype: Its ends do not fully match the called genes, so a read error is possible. CDR3 DNA: TGTGCCAGCAGCCGACTAGCGAGAGGGTTGGCAGATGCGCAGTATTTT. Amino acid sequence: CASSRLARGLADAQYF. J is TRBJ2-3 and V is TRBV12-3 or TRBV12-4, with TRBD2 matching 8 bases. The CDR3 has 16 residues.

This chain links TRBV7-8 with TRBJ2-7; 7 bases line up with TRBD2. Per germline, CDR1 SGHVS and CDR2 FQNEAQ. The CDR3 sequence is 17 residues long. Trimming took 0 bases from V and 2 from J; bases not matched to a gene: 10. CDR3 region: CASSLAPLGGLPYEQYF. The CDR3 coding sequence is TGTGCCAGCAGCTTAGCCCCCTTGGGGGGGTTACCCTACGAGCAGTACTTC.

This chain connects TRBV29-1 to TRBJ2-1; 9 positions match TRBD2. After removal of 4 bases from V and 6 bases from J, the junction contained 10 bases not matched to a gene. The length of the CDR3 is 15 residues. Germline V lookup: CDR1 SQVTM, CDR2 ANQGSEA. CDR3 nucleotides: TGCAGCGTTGCTTTACGACTAGCGGCAGCCAATGAGCAGTTCTTC. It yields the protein CSVALRLAAANEQFF.

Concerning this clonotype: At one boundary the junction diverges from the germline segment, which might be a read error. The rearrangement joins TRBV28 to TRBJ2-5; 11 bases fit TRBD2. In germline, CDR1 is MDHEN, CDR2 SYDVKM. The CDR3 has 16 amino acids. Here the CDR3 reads CASIPGLAAYQETRYF. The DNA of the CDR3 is TGTGCCAGCATCCCGGGACTAGCGGCTTACCAAGAGACCCGGTACTTC.

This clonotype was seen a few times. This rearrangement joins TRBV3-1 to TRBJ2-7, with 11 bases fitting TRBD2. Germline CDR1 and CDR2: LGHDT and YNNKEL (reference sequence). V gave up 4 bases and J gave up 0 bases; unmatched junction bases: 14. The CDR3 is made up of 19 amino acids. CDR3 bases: TGTGCCAGCAGCCCGCTCGGTAGCGGGAGGGCCCGTTCCTCCTACGAGCAGTACTTC. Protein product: CASSPLGSGRARSSYEQYF.

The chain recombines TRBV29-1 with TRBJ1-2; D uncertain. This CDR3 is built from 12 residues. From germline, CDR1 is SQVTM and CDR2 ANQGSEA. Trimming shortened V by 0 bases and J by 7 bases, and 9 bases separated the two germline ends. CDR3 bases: TGCAGCGTTGAAGATCGGCGTGGTGGCTACACCTTC. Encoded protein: CSVEDRRGGYTF.

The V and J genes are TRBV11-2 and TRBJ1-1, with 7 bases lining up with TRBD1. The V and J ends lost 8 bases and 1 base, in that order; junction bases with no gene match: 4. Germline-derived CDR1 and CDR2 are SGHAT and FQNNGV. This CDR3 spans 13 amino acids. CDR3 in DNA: TGTGCCAGCGGCAGGGGGAGGAACACTGAAGCTTTCTTT. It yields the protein CASGRGRNTEAFF.

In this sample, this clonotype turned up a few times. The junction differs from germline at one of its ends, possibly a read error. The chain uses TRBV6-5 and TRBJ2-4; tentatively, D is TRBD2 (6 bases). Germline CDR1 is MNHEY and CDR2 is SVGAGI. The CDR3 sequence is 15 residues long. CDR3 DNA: TGTGCCAGCAGCCCGGGGGTTTCGGCCAAAAACATTCAGCACTTC. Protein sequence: CASSPGVSAKNIQHF.

CDR3 residues: CASSLALSDTQYF. The CDR3 coding sequence is TGCGCCAGCAGCTTGGCCTTGTCGGATACGCAGTATTTT. The V gene is TRBV5-1, the J gene TRBJ2-3; the D is unclear. V was trimmed by 0 bases and J by 6 bases, leaving 8 bases between them. This CDR3 has 13 amino acids. Germline CDR1 reads SGHRS; CDR2 reads YFSETQ. The entire variable domain, with the rest obtained from reference TRBV5-1 and TRBJ2-3, is as follows: KAGVTQTPRYLIKTRGQQVTLSCSPISGHRSVSWYQQTPGQGLQFLFEYFSETQRNKGNFPGRFSGRQFSNSRSEMNVSTLELGDSALYLCASSLALSDTQYFGPGTRLTVL.

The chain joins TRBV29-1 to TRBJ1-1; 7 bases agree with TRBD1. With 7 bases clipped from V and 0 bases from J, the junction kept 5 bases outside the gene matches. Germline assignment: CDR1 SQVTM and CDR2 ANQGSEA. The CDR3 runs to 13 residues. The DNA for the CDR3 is TGCAGCGCGACAGGGTGGGTGAACACTGAAGCTTTCTTT. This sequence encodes CSATGWVNTEAFF.

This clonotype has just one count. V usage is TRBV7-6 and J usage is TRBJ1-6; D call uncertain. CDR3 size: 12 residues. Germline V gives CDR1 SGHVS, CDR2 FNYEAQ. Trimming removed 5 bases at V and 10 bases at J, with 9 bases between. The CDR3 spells CASSAQNSPLHF. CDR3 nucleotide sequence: TGTGCCAGCAGCGCCCAGAACTCACCCCTCCACTTT.

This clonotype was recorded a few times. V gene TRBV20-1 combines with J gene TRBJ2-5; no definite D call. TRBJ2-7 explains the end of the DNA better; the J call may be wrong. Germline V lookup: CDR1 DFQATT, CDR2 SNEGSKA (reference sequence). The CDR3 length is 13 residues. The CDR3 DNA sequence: TGCAGTGCCCATAGGGCAGACCAGTACGAGCAGTACTTC. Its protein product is CSAHRADQYEQYF.

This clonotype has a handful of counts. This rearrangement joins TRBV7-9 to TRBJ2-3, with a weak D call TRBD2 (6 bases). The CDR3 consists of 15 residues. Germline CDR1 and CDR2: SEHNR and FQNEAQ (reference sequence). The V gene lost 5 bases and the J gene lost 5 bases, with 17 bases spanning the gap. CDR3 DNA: TGTGCCAGCAGCCTCCTAGGGAGGCCGGAAGATACGCAGTATTTT. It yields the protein CASSLLGRPEDTQYF. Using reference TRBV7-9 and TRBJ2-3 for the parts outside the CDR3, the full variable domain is DTGVSQNPRHKITKRGQNVTFRCDPISEHNRLYWYRQTLGQGPEFLTYFQNEAQLEKSRLLSDRFSAERPKGSFSTLEIQRTEQGDSAMYLCASSLLGRPEDTQYFGPGTRLTVL.

CDR3 bases: TGTGCCAGCAGTTCCCTGCGGTCCTACGAGCAGTACTTC. Translating it yields CASSSLRSYEQYF. V gene TRBV12-3 or TRBV12-4 combines with J gene TRBJ2-7; D not resolved. CDR3 size: 13 residues. Trimming left V 4 bases short and J 1 base short, with 8 bases between.

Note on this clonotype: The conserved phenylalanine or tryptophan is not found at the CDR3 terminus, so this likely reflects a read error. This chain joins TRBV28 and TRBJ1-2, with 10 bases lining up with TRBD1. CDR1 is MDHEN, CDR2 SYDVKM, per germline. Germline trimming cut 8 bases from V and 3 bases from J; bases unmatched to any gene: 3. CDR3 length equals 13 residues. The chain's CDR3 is CASSGTGDYGYTS. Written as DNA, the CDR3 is TGTGCCAGCTCCGGGACAGGGGACTATGGCTACACCTCC.

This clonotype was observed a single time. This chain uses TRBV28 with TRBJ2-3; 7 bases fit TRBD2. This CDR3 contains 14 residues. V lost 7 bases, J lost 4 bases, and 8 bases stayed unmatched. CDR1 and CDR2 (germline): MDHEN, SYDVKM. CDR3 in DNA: TGTGCCAGCACCCTAGCGGCCTACTCAGATACGCAGTATTTT. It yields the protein CASTLAAYSDTQYF. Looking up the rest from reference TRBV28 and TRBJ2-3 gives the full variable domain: DVKVTQSSRYLVKRTGEKVFLECVQDMDHENMFWYRQDPGLGLRLIYFSYDVKMKEKGDIPEGYSVSREKKERFSLILESASTNQTSMYLCASTLAAYSDTQYFGPGTRLTVL.

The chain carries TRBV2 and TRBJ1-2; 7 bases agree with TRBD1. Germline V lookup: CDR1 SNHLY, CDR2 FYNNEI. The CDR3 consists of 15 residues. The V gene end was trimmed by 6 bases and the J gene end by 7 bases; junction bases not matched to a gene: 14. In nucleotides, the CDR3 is TGTGCCAGCAGCCCGACAGGGTTTCTTGGGAGTGGCTACACCTTC. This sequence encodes CASSPTGFLGSGYTF.

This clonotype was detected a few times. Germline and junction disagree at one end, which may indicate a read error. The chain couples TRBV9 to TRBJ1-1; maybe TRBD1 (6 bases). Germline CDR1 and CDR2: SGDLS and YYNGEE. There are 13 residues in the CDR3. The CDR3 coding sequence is TGCGCCAGCAGCGAGGGGGGAGGCACTGAAGCTTTCTTT. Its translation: CASSEGGGTEAFF.

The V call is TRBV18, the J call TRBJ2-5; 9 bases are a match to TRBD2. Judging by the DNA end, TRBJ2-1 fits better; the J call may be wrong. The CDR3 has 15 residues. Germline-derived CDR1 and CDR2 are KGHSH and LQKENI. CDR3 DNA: TGTGCCAGCTCACCGCTAGCGGGACGGGGAGGTGAGCAGTTCTTC. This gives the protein CASSPLAGRGGEQFF.

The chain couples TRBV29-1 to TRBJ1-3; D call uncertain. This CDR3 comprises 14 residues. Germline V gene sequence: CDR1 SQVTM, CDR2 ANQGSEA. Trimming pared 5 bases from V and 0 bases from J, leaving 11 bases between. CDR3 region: CSVWEGFSGNTIYF. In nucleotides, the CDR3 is TGCAGCGTTTGGGAAGGATTCTCTGGAAACACCATATATTTT. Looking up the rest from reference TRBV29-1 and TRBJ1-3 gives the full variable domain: SAVISQKPSRDICQRGTSLTIQCQVDSQVTMMFWYRQQPGQSLTLIATANQGSEATYESGFVIDKFPISRPNLTFSTLTVSNMSPEDSSIYLCSVWEGFSGNTIYFGEGSWLTVV.

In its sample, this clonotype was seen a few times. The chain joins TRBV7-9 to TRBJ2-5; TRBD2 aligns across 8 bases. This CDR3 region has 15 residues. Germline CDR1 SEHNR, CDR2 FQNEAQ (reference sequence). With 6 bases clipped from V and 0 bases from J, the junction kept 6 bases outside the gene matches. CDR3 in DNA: TGTGCCAGCAGGATAAGCGGGGGAGACCAAGAGACCCAGTACTTC. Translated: CASRISGGDQETQYF.

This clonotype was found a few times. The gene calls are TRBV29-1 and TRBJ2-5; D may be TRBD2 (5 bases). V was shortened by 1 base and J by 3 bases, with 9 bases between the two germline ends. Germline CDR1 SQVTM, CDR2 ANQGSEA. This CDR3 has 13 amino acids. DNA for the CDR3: TGCAGCGTTGAAGGGACTCTTGAAGAGACCCAGTACTTC. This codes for CSVEGTLEETQYF.

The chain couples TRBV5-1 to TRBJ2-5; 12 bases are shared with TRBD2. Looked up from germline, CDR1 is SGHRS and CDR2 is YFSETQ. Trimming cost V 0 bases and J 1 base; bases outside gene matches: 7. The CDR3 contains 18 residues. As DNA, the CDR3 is TGCGCCAGCAGCTTGGCCCTAGCGGGGGGGACTATCCAAGAGACCCAGTACTTC. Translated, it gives CASSLALAGGTIQETQYF. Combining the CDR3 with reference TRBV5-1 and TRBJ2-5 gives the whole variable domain KAGVTQTPRYLIKTRGQQVTLSCSPISGHRSVSWYQQTPGQGLQFLFEYFSETQRNKGNFPGRFSGRQFSNSRSEMNVSTLELGDSALYLCASSLALAGGTIQETQYFGPGTRLLVL.

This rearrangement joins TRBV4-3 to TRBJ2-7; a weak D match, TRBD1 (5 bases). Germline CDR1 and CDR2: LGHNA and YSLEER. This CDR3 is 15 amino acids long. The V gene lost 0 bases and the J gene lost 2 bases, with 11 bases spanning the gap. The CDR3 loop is CASSQDDRNTYEQYF. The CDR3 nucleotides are TGCGCCAGCAGCCAAGACGACAGAAATACCTACGAGCAGTACTTC.

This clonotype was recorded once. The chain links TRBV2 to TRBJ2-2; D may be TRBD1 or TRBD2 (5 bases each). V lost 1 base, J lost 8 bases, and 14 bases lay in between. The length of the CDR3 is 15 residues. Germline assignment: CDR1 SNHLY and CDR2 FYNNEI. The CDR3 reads CASSEVGAVGGELFF. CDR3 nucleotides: TGTGCCAGCAGTGAAGTCGGGGCTGTGGGGGGGGAGCTGTTTTTT. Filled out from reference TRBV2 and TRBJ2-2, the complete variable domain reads EPEVTQTPSHQVTQMGQEVILRCVPISNHLYFYWYRQILGQKVEFLVSFYNNEISEKSEIFDDQFSVERPDGSNFTLKIRSTKLEDSAMYFCASSEVGAVGGELFFGEGSRLTVL.

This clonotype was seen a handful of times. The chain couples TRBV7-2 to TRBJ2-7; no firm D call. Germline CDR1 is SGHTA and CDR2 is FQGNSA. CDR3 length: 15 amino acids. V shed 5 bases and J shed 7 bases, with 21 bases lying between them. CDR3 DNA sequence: TGTGCCAGCAGCAAGACTGATTACCTCACTCGGGAGCAGTACTTC. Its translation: CASSKTDYLTREQYF.

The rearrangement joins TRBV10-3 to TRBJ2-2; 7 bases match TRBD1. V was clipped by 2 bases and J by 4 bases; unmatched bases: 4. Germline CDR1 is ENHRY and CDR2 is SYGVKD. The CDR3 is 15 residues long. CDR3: CAISERAGGTGELFF. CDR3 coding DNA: TGTGCCATCAGTGAGAGGGCAGGGGGCACCGGGGAGCTGTTTTTT.

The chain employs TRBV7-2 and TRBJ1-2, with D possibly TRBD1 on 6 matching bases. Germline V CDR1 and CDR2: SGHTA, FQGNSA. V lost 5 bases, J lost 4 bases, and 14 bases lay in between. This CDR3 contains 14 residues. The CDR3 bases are TGTGCCAGCAGCGAACAAACAGGGCCCTATGGCTACACCTTC. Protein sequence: CASSEQTGPYGYTF.

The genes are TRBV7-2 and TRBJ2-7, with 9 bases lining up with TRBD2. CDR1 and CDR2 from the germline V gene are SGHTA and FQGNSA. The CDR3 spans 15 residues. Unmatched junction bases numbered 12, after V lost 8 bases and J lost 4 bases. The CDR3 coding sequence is TGTGCCAGCTTACGAGTTAGCGGGAGCGGGTACGAGCAGTACTTC. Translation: CASLRVSGSGYEQYF.

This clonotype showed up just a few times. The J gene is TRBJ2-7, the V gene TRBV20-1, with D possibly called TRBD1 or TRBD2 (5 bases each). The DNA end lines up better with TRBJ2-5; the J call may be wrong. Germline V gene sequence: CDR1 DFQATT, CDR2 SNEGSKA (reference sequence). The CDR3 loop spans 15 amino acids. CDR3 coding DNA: TGCAGTGCTAGCGGAGAGGGGCCCCTTGGGGAGACCCAGTACTTC. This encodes CSASGEGPLGETQYF.